Listed below are T cell receptor beta chains from one sample, sequenced in a study of regulatory T cells in long-lasting Graves disease. TCRdb re-analysed the multiplex PCR reads in MiXCR, keeping a single row per CDR3 protein. This sample has 400,000 to 500,000 distinct CDR3 sequences, with about 14% found just once. The sample also formed part of further work on T cells in Graves' hyperthyroidism and ophthalmopathy.

The input for sequencing was peripheral blood mononuclear cells (PBMCs), taken at new diagnosis, from a patient treated with antithyroid drugs. The receptors derive from a woman in her 50s with Graves disease. Both conserved end residues are part of each CDR3. The D gene is left open where the match is weak. Where a row states a size, it is once, few, many or the class of an expanded clone; other rows omit it.

cdr3_nt cdr3_aa cdr3_length d_call clone_size j_call v_call
TGTGCCAGCAGCTTAGGCCGCGGGACAGGGGGACAAGAGACCCAGTACTTC CASSLGRGTGGQETQYF 17 TRBD1 many TRBJ2-5 TRBV13
TGTGCCAGCAGAACCCCTCGGACTCACACCGGGGAGCTGTTTTTT CASRTPRTHTGELFF 15 - - TRBJ2-2 TRBV6-2/TRBV6-3
TGCAGTGCTAGAGATGGAGGGGGTCGGGGCAATCAGCCCCAGCATTTT CSARDGGGRGNQPQHF 16 - many TRBJ1-5 TRBV20-1
TGTGCCAGCAGCTTATCGGGGGCGCTAGCGGAAAAGCAGTTCTTC CASSLSGALAEKQFF 15 - many TRBJ2-1 TRBV7-2
TGTGCCAGCAGTTATGGCATGCGGGGGTCTAACTATGGCTACACCTTC CASSYGMRGSNYGYTF 16 - few TRBJ1-2 TRBV6-2/TRBV6-3
TGTGCCAGCAGCCCAGGACTAGCGGGAGTATTAGATACGCAGTATTTT CASSPGLAGVLDTQYF 16 TRBD2 many TRBJ2-3 TRBV11-3
TGTGCCAGTAGTCCGCCAGGACTAGCGGGGATGTTTGAGCAGTTCTTC CASSPPGLAGMFEQFF 16 TRBD2 few TRBJ2-1 TRBV19
TGTGCCAGCAGCTTAGACGCGGGAGCGGAGACCCAGTACTTC CASSLDAGAETQYF 14 TRBD2 many TRBJ2-5 TRBV7-9
TGTGCCAGCAGTTACCCGGGACTAGCGGGACTCGGGTGGTCCTACAATGAGCAGTTCTTC CASSYPGLAGLGWSYNEQFF 20 TRBD2 few TRBJ2-1 TRBV6-2/TRBV6-3
TGTGCCAGCAGCTTCGTTCGGGATCCCTACAATGAGCAGTTCTTC CASSFVRDPYNEQFF 15 - many TRBJ2-1 TRBV5-8
TGCGCCAGCAGCTCCCGGGAAGCCTCGAACACCGGGGAGCTGTTTTTT CASSSREASNTGELFF 16 - - TRBJ2-2 TRBV5-1
TGTGCCAGCAGTTACACAATGGGACTAGCGGGAGAGGGAGATACGCAGTATTTT CASSYTMGLAGEGDTQYF 18 TRBD2 few TRBJ2-3 TRBV6-2/TRBV6-3
TGTGCCAGCAGTATGGCGGTACCCTACGAGCAGTACTTC CASSMAVPYEQYF 13 - many TRBJ2-7 TRBV12-3/TRBV12-4
TGTGCCAGCAGCTTCGGACTAGCGGGCACAGATACGCAGTATTTT CASSFGLAGTDTQYF 15 TRBD2 many TRBJ2-3 TRBV11-2
TGTGCCAGCAGCCGTGATCCCGGCACAGATACGCAGTATTTT CASSRDPGTDTQYF 14 - many TRBJ2-3 TRBV3-1
TGTGCCTGGAGTGTGGGACTAGCGAATGAGCAGTTCTTC CAWSVGLANEQFF 13 TRBD2 many TRBJ2-1 TRBV30
TGTGCCAGCAGCCCAACGACTAGCGGGATTTCAGATACGCAGTATTTT CASSPTTSGISDTQYF 16 TRBD2 few TRBJ2-3 TRBV14
TGTGCCAGTAGTATAGCCGGGACAACCTACAATGAGCAGTTCTTC CASSIAGTTYNEQFF 15 - few TRBJ2-1 TRBV19
TGTGCCAGCAGTGAAGACGGGTGGGACAATCAGCCCCAGCATTTT CASSEDGWDNQPQHF 15 - few TRBJ1-5 TRBV6-1
TGTGCCAGCAGCTCCCCAGCGGGACCAGGCACAGATACGCAGTATTTT CASSSPAGPGTDTQYF 16 TRBD2 many TRBJ2-3 TRBV7-3
TGTGCCAGTCGGACAGCGAATCAGCCCCAGCATTTT CASRTANQPQHF 12 - few TRBJ1-5 TRBV19
TGTGCCAGCAGCTTAAGTGCGATGGGCAATGAGCAGTTCTTC CASSLSAMGNEQFF 14 - few TRBJ2-1 TRBV7-3
TGTGCCAGCACGGGCGGGGGGACTAGTCAGATATTGGGGGAGCAGTACTTC CASTGGGTSQILGEQYF 17 TRBD2 - TRBJ2-7 TRBV28
TGTGCCAGCAGTGAATCTGGATTAGATACGCAGTATTTT CASSESGLDTQYF 13 - - TRBJ2-3 TRBV25-1
TGTGCCTGGAGTGTAGGGAGAGGAGGGGCTAGCACAGATACGCAGTATTTT CAWSVGRGGASTDTQYF 17 - few TRBJ2-3 TRBV30
TGTGCCAGCAGCCCCCGAGGGGCACACCAAGAGACCCAGTACTTC CASSPRGAHQETQYF 15 - many TRBJ2-5 TRBV11-2